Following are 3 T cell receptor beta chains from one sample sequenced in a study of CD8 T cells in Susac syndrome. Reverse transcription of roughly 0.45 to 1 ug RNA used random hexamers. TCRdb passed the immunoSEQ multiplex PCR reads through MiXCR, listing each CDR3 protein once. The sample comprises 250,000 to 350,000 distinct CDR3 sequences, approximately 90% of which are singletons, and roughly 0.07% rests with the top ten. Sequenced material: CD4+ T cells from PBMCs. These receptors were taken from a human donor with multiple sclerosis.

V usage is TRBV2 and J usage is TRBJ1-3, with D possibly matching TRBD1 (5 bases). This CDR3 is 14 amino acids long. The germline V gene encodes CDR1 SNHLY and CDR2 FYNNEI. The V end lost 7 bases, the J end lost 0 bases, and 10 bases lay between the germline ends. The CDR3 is CASTGVFSGNTIYF. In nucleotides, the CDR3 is TGTGCCAGCACGGGGGTCTTCTCTGGAAACACCATATATTTT.

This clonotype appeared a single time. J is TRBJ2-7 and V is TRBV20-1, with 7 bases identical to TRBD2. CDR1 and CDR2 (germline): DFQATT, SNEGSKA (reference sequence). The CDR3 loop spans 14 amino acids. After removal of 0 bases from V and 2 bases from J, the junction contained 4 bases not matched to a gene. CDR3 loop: CSARDTRGAYEQYF. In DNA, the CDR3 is TGCAGTGCTAGAGATACCCGGGGGGCCTACGAGCAGTACTTC.

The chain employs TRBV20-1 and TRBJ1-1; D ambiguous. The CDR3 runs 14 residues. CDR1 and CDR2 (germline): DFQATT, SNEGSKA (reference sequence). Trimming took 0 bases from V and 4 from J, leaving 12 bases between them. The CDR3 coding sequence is TGCAGTGCTAGAGATCGATTGACGAGCACTGAAGCTTTCTTT. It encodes CSARDRLTSTEAFF.